This TCR beta chain was documented in a study of T cell responses to AZD1222 COVID-19 vaccine. Profiled with immunoSEQ multiplex PCR; TCRdb holds only in-frame clones, not every one. The sample has 150,000 or so clones, and its top ten clones hold around 2.2%. Trimming took off 6 bases at V and 3 bases at J, with 22 bases between the two ends. The germline V gene encodes CDR1 MNHEY and CDR2 SVGEGT. The CDR3 covers 17 residues. This chain joins TRBV6-2 or TRBV6-3 and TRBJ2-3; D is possibly TRBD2 (6 bases). The TCR originated in an adult in good health. The sequenced material came from peripheral blood. The CDR3 sequence is CASSSEAAGLRTDTQYF. Written as DNA, the CDR3 is TGTGCCAGCAGCTCCGAAGCGGCGGGGTTAAGGACAGATACGCAGTATTTT.